These 7 T cell receptor beta chains were sequenced from one sample in a study of radiation and T cells in renal cell carcinoma. Sample time point: blood 2 weeks post-SBRT. Treatment specified: 15 Gy SBRT to primary tumor, nephrectomy 4 weeks later. The assay was immunoSEQ multiplex PCR, and TCRdb's table has in-frame clones only and misses some. The sample includes about 150,000 clones, about 91% seen only once; the top ten take 13%. The sample here was blood, taken from a patient whose treatment included radiotherapy and nephrectomy. The receptors originated from a woman aged 45-65 years with renal cell carcinoma.

This clone was counted once. The rearrangement links TRBV2 to TRBJ1-5; perhaps TRBD1 as D (5 bases). Trimming cost V 2 bases and J 5 bases, with 22 bases left between them. Germline CDR1 and CDR2: SNHLY and FYNNEI. The CDR3 loop spans 18 amino acids. Here the CDR3 reads CASSEFRQFVGDDQPQHF. The CDR3 coding sequence is TGTGCCAGCAGTGAATTCCGACAGTTCGTTGGGGATGATCAGCCCCAGCATTTT.

The chain combines TRBV5-6 with TRBJ2-7, with 7 positions matching TRBD1. This CDR3 comprises 15 residues. V gave up 4 bases and J gave up 1 base; unmatched junction bases: 8. Germline-derived CDR1 and CDR2 are SGHDT and YYEEEE. The CDR3 DNA sequence: TGTGCCAGCAGCCCGAAAGACAGGGAGTCCTACGAGCAGTACTTC. Translation: CASSPKDRESYEQYF.

This clone was seen just once. The gene calls are TRBV2 and TRBJ2-1; a weak D match, TRBD2 (7 bases). Trimming took 2 bases from V and 2 from J, leaving 10 bases between them. Germline V gene lookup returns CDR1 SNHLY and CDR2 FYNNEI. CDR3 length: 15 amino acids. Here the CDR3 reads CASSESGGPYNEQFF. CDR3 in DNA: TGTGCCAGCAGTGAATCCGGGGGGCCCTACAATGAGCAGTTCTTC.

V and J are TRBV7-9 and TRBJ2-7; no definite D call. Per the germline V gene, CDR1 is SEHNR and CDR2 is FQNEAQ (reference sequence). Trimming removed 6 bases at V and 0 bases at J, with 9 bases between. CDR3 length: 13 amino acids. The CDR3 reads CASRPQLSYEQYF. CDR3 sequence (DNA): TGTGCCAGCAGGCCACAGCTCTCCTACGAGCAGTACTTC.

In its sample, this clone was seen a few times. The rearrangement joins TRBV11-2 to TRBJ2-7; no definite D call. The CDR3 runs 13 residues. Trimming took 1 base from V and 3 from J, leaving 7 bases between them. Looked up from germline, CDR1 is SGHAT and CDR2 is FQNNGV. DNA of the CDR3: TGTGCCAGCAGCTTAGTATCCGGCTACGAGCAGTACTTC. Translated: CASSLVSGYEQYF.

V usage is TRBV12-5 and J usage is TRBJ2-5; weak D call: TRBD2 (5 bases). The germline V gene encodes CDR1 LGHNT and CDR2 FRNRAP. The CDR3 is made up of 15 amino acids. V lost 0 bases, J lost 5 bases, and 13 bases lay in between. CDR3 sequence: CASGLVRRVMETQYF. DNA of the CDR3: TGTGCTAGTGGTTTGGTCAGGCGGGTTATGGAGACCCAGTACTTC.

The genes are TRBV7-3 and TRBJ2-5; 14 bases fit TRBD2. Germline V lookup: CDR1 SGHTA, CDR2 FQGTGA. The CDR3 totals 14 residues. Trimming took 5 bases from V and 7 from J; bases not matched to a gene: 3. In nucleotides, the CDR3 is TGTGCCAGCAGCCTGGGACTAGCGGGGGCGACCCAGTACTTC. Translation gives CASSLGLAGATQYF.